This passage covers 14 T cell receptor beta chains from one sample sequenced in a study of long-term antiretroviral therapy in people with HIV. With survey level as its setting, the immunoSEQ assay was v3.0. Some clones are missing from TCRdb's copy, which holds only in-frame ones; the method was immunoSEQ multiplex PCR. Of over 15,000 clones listed, 85% to 95% are singletons. The sequencing here drew on unsorted PBMCs, taken approximately 11 years after starting antiretroviral therapy. The receptors derive from a man aged 25 to 40 with HIV.

The chain has TRBV2 and TRBJ1-2; 8 bases match TRBD1. The CDR3 has 14 residues. V was pared by 6 bases and J by 8 bases, with 11 bases of the junction left unmatched. CDR1 and CDR2 (germline): SNHLY, FYNNEI. CDR3 protein: CASSSSGQGRGYTF. As DNA, the CDR3 is TGTGCCAGCAGCAGTAGCGGACAGGGCCGGGGCTACACCTTC.

J is TRBJ2-7 and V is TRBV28; 7 positions agree with TRBD2. Germline trimming cut 8 bases from V and 3 bases from J; bases unmatched to any gene: 4. The CDR3 extends over 12 amino acids. Germline CDR1 and CDR2: MDHEN and SYDVKM. For the CDR3, the DNA is TGTGCCAGCCGGGACTACAGCTACGAGCAGTACTTC. It specifies CASRDYSYEQYF.

The J gene is TRBJ1-1, the V gene TRBV11-2; TRBD1 is a possible D gene (5 bases). The V end was cut by 5 bases, the J end by 0 bases, with 16 bases between. Germline CDR1 is SGHAT and CDR2 is FQNNGV. The CDR3 loop spans 16 amino acids. The CDR3 region is CASSPRGSVVNTEAFF. CDR3 sequence (DNA): TGTGCCAGCAGCCCACGGGGGAGCGTTGTGAACACTGAAGCTTTCTTT.

This chain connects TRBV12-5 to TRBJ2-1; TRBD2 agrees at 8 bases. The germline CDR1 and CDR2 sequences are LGHNT and FRNRAP. After removal of 6 bases from V and 9 bases from J, the junction contained 7 bases not matched to a gene. The CDR3 totals 13 residues. In nucleotides, the CDR3 is TGTGCTAGTGGGGGGCCCGGGGGGGGTGAGCAGTTCTTC. Translating it yields CASGGPGGGEQFF. Based on the CDR3 plus reference TRBV12-5 and TRBJ2-1, the full variable domain is DARVTQTPRHKVTEMGQEVTMRCQPILGHNTVFWYRQTMMQGLELLAYFRNRAPLDDSGMPKDRFSAEMPDATLATLKIQPSEPRDSAVYFCASGGPGGGEQFFGPGTRLTVL.

V gene TRBV5-1 combines with J gene TRBJ2-1, with D hard to call. Looked up from germline, CDR1 is SGHRS and CDR2 is YFSETQ. CDR3 length: 14 amino acids. V dropped 1 base and J dropped 6 bases, with 11 bases sitting between them. CDR3 sequence (DNA): TGCGCCAGCAGCTTGTCGCTGAGGAGCAATGAGCAGTTCTTC. It encodes CASSLSLRSNEQFF.

This clone was detected only once. The V call is TRBV7-3, the J call TRBJ2-3; 8 bases are shared with TRBD1. The CDR3 length is 16 residues. V shed 4 bases and J 3 bases; nucleotides not matched to a gene: 9. The germline gives CDR1 SGHTA, CDR2 FQGTGA. CDR3 nucleotides: TGTGCCAGCAGCTCCACCCGGGACAGGAGAACAGATACGCAGTATTTT. Translation gives CASSSTRDRRTDTQYF.

The V and J genes are TRBV5-1 and TRBJ2-1; D ambiguous. Germline CDR1 is SGHRS and CDR2 is YFSETQ. Trimming took off 7 bases at V and 2 bases at J, with 16 bases between the two ends. The CDR3 extends over 15 amino acids. The CDR3 coding sequence is TGCGCCAGCCGCCTCGACTCGACCCCCTACAATGAGCAGTTCTTC. This codes for CASRLDSTPYNEQFF.

This chain joins TRBV5-1 and TRBJ2-2, with 8 bases fitting TRBD1. Germline assignment: CDR1 SGHRS and CDR2 YFSETQ. J gave up 5 bases and V 3 bases, and 6 bases lay outside the gene matches. This CDR3 has 15 amino acids. The CDR3 reads CASSSGTGRTGELFF. CDR3 bases: TGCGCCAGCAGCTCAGGGACAGGCAGGACCGGGGAGCTGTTTTTT. The full variable domain, with the rest looked up from reference TRBV5-1 and TRBJ2-2, is KAGVTQTPRYLIKTRGQQVTLSCSPISGHRSVSWYQQTPGQGLQFLFEYFSETQRNKGNFPGRFSGRQFSNSRSEMNVSTLELGDSALYLCASSSGTGRTGELFFGEGSRLTVL.

CDR3 DNA: TGTGCCAGTAGCCCAACAGGAACGCTTATGAGCAATCAGCCCCAGCATTTT. Protein sequence: CASSPTGTLMSNQPQHF. The rearrangement links TRBV19 to TRBJ1-5; D might be TRBD1 (5 bases). The V end was cut by 6 bases, the J end by 1 base, with 19 bases between. Germline V gene data show CDR1 as LNHDA and CDR2 as SQIVND (reference sequence). This CDR3 region has 17 residues.

The chain recombines TRBV6-1 with TRBJ1-1; D is perhaps TRBD1 (5 bases). This CDR3 has 11 amino acids. Germline V gives CDR1 MNHNS, CDR2 SASEGT. Trimming cost V 10 bases and J 4 bases, with 10 bases left between them. In DNA, the CDR3 is TGTGCCATTCCCGGGGGCACTGAAGCTTTCTTT. Protein: CAIPGGTEAFF.

This CDR3 reads CASSPRSVETQYF. As DNA, the CDR3 is TGCGCCAGCAGCCCACGGAGCGTGGAGACCCAGTACTTC. V gene TRBV5-1 combines with J gene TRBJ2-5; D unresolved. This CDR3 has 13 residues. Germline loops: CDR1 SGHRS, CDR2 YFSETQ. The V gene lost 4 bases and the J gene lost 5 bases, with 12 bases spanning the gap.

The V call is TRBV11-2, the J call TRBJ2-4; a weak D match, TRBD1 (6 bases). The CDR3 spans 14 residues. Trimming cost V 1 base and J 3 bases, with 7 bases left between them. CDR1 and CDR2 from the germline V gene are SGHAT and FQNNGV. In nucleotides, the CDR3 is TGTGCCAGCAGCTTAGTCAGGGGCAAAAACATTCAGTACTTC. This codes for CASSLVRGKNIQYF.

This CDR3 reads CASSRLAEDTQYF. DNA for the CDR3: TGCGCCAGCAGCCGACTAGCGGAAGATACGCAGTATTTT. The chain links TRBV4-1 to TRBJ2-3, with 9 nucleotides matching TRBD2. Germline loops: CDR1 MGHRA, CDR2 YSYEKL. The ends lost 4 bases at V and 5 bases at J; junction bases unmatched: 1. The CDR3 covers 13 residues.

The rearrangement uses TRBV28 and TRBJ1-1, with unresolved D. Germline CDR1 and CDR2: MDHEN and SYDVKM. The CDR3 extends over 12 amino acids. The V end lost 7 bases, the J end lost 1 base, and 7 bases lay between the germline ends. In DNA form, the CDR3 reads TGTGCCAGCACCCTCAGGAACACTGAAGCTTTCTTT. It encodes CASTLRNTEAFF.